A single sample gave rise to the 25 T cell receptor beta chains below, sequenced in a study of blood T cell repertoires in COVID-19. Clones were read by immunoSEQ multiplex PCR, and TCRdb kept only the in-frame ones, dropping some. The table includes about 480,000 clones, about 87% detected once. Sequenced input: peripheral blood. These receptors were collected from a woman aged 50 to 60 with COVID-19, enrolled during active disease.

The CDR3 DNA sequence: TGTGCCACCAGCAGCGGGTTTTTGAGCAATCAGCCCCAGCATTTT. Translating it yields CATSSGFLSNQPQHF. The rearrangement uses TRBV15 and TRBJ1-5; D is unresolved. The CDR3 is 15 amino acids. The V gene's germline CDR1 is LNHNV and CDR2 YYDKDF (reference sequence). V shed 3 bases and J shed 1 base, with 10 bases lying between them.

This clone was seen a single time. V usage is TRBV6-4 and J usage is TRBJ1-3; TRBD1 might be the D (5 bases). Per germline, CDR1 MRHNA and CDR2 SNTAGT. This CDR3 contains 16 residues. V was shortened by 6 bases and J by 4 bases, with 19 bases between the two germline ends. The CDR3 nucleotides are TGTGCCAGCAGGACCCAGTACAGGATTAGGGGAAACACCATATATTTT. It yields the protein CASRTQYRIRGNTIYF.

This chain links TRBV6-5 with TRBJ1-1; D is possibly TRBD1 (6 bases). Per the germline V gene, CDR1 is MNHEY and CDR2 is SVGAGI. Trimming left V 5 bases short and J 1 base short, with 11 bases between. The CDR3 loop spans 14 amino acids. The CDR3 loop reads CASSRRQANTEAFF. CDR3 coding DNA: TGTGCCAGCAGTCGGCGACAGGCGAACACTGAAGCTTTCTTT.

The chain links TRBV3-1 (or the pseudogene TRBV3-2) to TRBJ2-7, with 9 bases identical to TRBD1. CDR1 and CDR2 (germline): LGHDT, YNNKEL (reference sequence). The length of the CDR3 is 15 residues. V was pared by 2 bases and J by 3 bases, with 5 bases of the junction left unmatched. CDR3 protein: CASSQSGTGNYEQYF. In nucleotides, the CDR3 is TGTGCCAGCAGCCAAAGTGGGACAGGGAACTACGAGCAGTACTTC.

V usage is TRBV19 and J usage is TRBJ1-1; no definite D call. V lost 3 bases, J lost 1 base, and 15 bases lay in between. This CDR3 is built from 16 residues. Germline V gene data show CDR1 as LNHDA and CDR2 as SQIVND (reference sequence). The CDR3, as DNA: TGTGCCAGTAGTATCTCGTCGGTCCCCCGGAACACTGAAGCTTTCTTT. Translated, it gives CASSISSVPRNTEAFF. The complete variable domain, with remaining parts taken from reference TRBV19 and TRBJ1-1, reads DGGITQSPKYLFRKEGQNVTLSCEQNLNHDAMYWYRQDPGQGLRLIYYSQIVNDFQKGDIAEGYSVSREKKESFPLTVTSAQKNPTAFYLCASSISSVPRNTEAFFGQGTRLTVV.

V usage is TRBV27 and J usage is TRBJ2-7, with D perhaps TRBD2 (6 bases). CDR1 and CDR2 (germline): MNHEY, SMNVEV (reference sequence). V dropped 5 bases and J dropped 3 bases, with 26 bases sitting between them. The CDR3 sequence is 18 residues long. CDR3 loop: CASSQGLGAPALLYEQYF. CDR3 bases: TGTGCCAGCAGTCAGGGACTTGGGGCACCCGCCCTCCTCTACGAGCAGTACTTC.

The chain uses TRBV29-1 and TRBJ2-3; 11 bases are shared with TRBD1. J was trimmed by 11 bases and V by 2 bases; bases with no gene match: 9. This CDR3 comprises 14 residues. CDR1 SQVTM and CDR2 ANQGSEA come from the germline V gene. CDR3 region: CSVERDRGELGQYF. CDR3 nucleotides: TGCAGCGTTGAAAGGGACAGGGGGGAATTAGGGCAGTATTTT.

V and J are TRBV6-4 and TRBJ1-1; D unclear. The CDR3 runs to 15 residues. Trimming shortened V by 5 bases and J by 4 bases, and 17 bases separated the two germline ends. CDR1 is MRHNA and CDR2 is SNTAGT in the germline V gene. The CDR3 sequence is CASSPEGEVGTEAFF. Here the CDR3 DNA reads TGTGCCAGCAGTCCGGAAGGAGAGGTGGGCACTGAAGCTTTCTTT.

This clone was found once. The V call is TRBV11-2, the J call TRBJ2-7; TRBD1 matches 7 bases. Per germline, CDR1 SGHAT and CDR2 FQNNGV. This CDR3 has 15 residues. The J segment lost 0 bases and the V segment lost 6 bases, leaving 8 bases of the junction unmatched. CDR3 sequence: CASRTGMEISYEQYF. The CDR3 DNA follows: TGTGCCAGCAGGACAGGGATGGAAATCTCCTACGAGCAGTACTTC.

This chain uses TRBV28 with TRBJ1-2; no reliable D call. This CDR3 region has 14 residues. Germline V gene lookup returns CDR1 MDHEN and CDR2 SYDVKM. The germline V and J ends were trimmed by 5 bases and 0 bases, with 10 bases remaining between them. The CDR3 coding sequence is TGTGCCAGCAGTCGACGGAGAGCTAACTATGGCTACACCTTC. Its translation is CASSRRRANYGYTF.

The V and J genes are TRBV11-3 and TRBJ1-1; 7 bases fit TRBD1. Germline lookup yields CDR1 SGHNT and CDR2 YENEEA. The V gene end was trimmed by 4 bases and the J gene end by 0 bases; junction bases not matched to a gene: 2. This CDR3 is 14 amino acids long. This chain's CDR3 is CASSSTGMNTEAFF. In nucleotides, the CDR3 is TGTGCCAGCAGCTCGACAGGGATGAACACTGAAGCTTTCTTT.

The genes are TRBV30 and TRBJ1-2, with unresolved D. Per germline, CDR1 GTSNPN and CDR2 SVGIG (reference sequence). V lost 1 base and J 8 bases, leaving 20 bases between the germline ends. The CDR3 contains 15 residues. In DNA form, the CDR3 reads TGTGCCTGGAGTGACCCCAAGGGCCACTGGAGGGGCTACACCTTC. Its translation: CAWSDPKGHWRGYTF.

The chain has TRBV5-1 and TRBJ2-5, with D possibly being TRBD2 (6 bases). The CDR3 is 16 residues long. The V gene lost 0 bases and the J gene lost 5 bases, with 17 bases spanning the gap. Germline V gives CDR1 SGHRS, CDR2 YFSETQ. CDR3 sequence reads: CASSLVGPAGEETQYF. The CDR3 DNA reads TGCGCCAGCAGCTTGGTTGGCCCAGCGGGCGAGGAGACCCAGTACTTC. The whole variable domain, filled in from reference TRBV5-1 and TRBJ2-5, reads KAGVTQTPRYLIKTRGQQVTLSCSPISGHRSVSWYQQTPGQGLQFLFEYFSETQRNKGNFPGRFSGRQFSNSRSEMNVSTLELGDSALYLCASSLVGPAGEETQYFGPGTRLLVL.

This chain connects TRBV27 to TRBJ2-3; 12 nucleotides agree with TRBD2. V was clipped by 6 bases and J by 1 base; unmatched bases: 5. Germline V lookup: CDR1 MNHEY, CDR2 SMNVEV (reference sequence). CDR3 length: 16 residues. The CDR3 loop reads CASSPLAGGRTDTQYF. The CDR3, as DNA: TGTGCCAGCAGCCCACTAGCGGGGGGTCGCACAGATACGCAGTATTTT.

V and J are TRBV3-1 (or the pseudogene TRBV3-2) and TRBJ1-4; 9 bases map to TRBD1. Germline V lookup: CDR1 LGHDT, CDR2 YNNKEL (reference sequence). The CDR3 totals 18 residues. V trimming: 4 bases; J trimming: 2 bases; junction bases outside the gene matches: 11. The CDR3 DNA is TGTGCCAGCAGCCCCGGGACAGGGAACACCTACACTAATGAAAAACTGTTTTTT. Its translation: CASSPGTGNTYTNEKLFF.

The table lists this clone with a count of one. The V and J genes are TRBV7-2 and TRBJ1-1; tentative D call: TRBD1 (5 bases). Trimming took off 5 bases at V and 1 base at J, with 14 bases between the two ends. The CDR3 extends over 15 amino acids. Germline CDR1 and CDR2: SGHTA and FQGNSA. In DNA, the CDR3 is TGTGCCAGCAGCCCGGGGGGGTCTAGGAACACTGAAGCTTTCTTT. Protein product: CASSPGGSRNTEAFF.

The chain joins TRBV30 to TRBJ2-5, with TRBD2 as a possible D gene (6 bases). Germline CDR1 reads GTSNPN; CDR2 reads SVGIG (reference sequence). Trimming shortened V by 0 bases and J by 2 bases, and 7 bases separated the two germline ends. The length of the CDR3 is 13 residues. This CDR3 reads CAWSVGTQETQYF. In DNA, the CDR3 is TGTGCCTGGAGTGTAGGGACTCAAGAGACCCAGTACTTC.

This clone has a handful of counts. The V and J genes are TRBV30 and TRBJ1-5; 8 positions match TRBD1. CDR3 length equals 15 residues. Germline values: CDR1 GTSNPN, CDR2 SVGIG (reference sequence). V shed 2 bases and J 3 bases; nucleotides not matched to a gene: 6. The CDR3 here is CAWSPDRGLNQPQHF. The CDR3 DNA follows: TGTGCCTGGAGTCCTGACAGGGGCCTCAATCAGCCCCAGCATTTT.

This clone was found once. The V call is TRBV6-1, the J call TRBJ2-7; D unclear. V lost 0 bases and J 3 bases, leaving 12 bases between the germline ends. In germline, CDR1 is MNHNS, CDR2 SASEGT. This CDR3 has 15 amino acids. The CDR3 is CASSEARTPFYEQYF. The DNA for the CDR3 is TGTGCCAGCAGTGAAGCCCGCACACCATTCTACGAGCAGTACTTC.

The chain employs TRBV7-9 and TRBJ2-3; no definite D call. Trimming left V 4 bases short and J 7 bases short, with 15 bases between. CDR3 length: 14 residues. Germline loops: CDR1 SEHNR, CDR2 FQNEAQ (reference sequence). CDR3 bases: TGTGCCAGCAGCTCCCTCTATGTAGAGTATACGCAGTATTTT. It is translated as CASSSLYVEYTQYF.

In regard to this clone: The germline gene is not matched at one end of the junction; a read error may be the cause. The chain employs TRBV24-1 and TRBJ2-3; TRBD1 might be the D (6 bases). Germline V lookup: CDR1 KGHDR, CDR2 SFDVKD. This CDR3 spans 13 amino acids. CDR3 loop: CASRGAGTDTQYF. The CDR3 DNA follows: TGTGCCTCCAGGGGAGCGGGCACAGATACGCAGTATTTT.

The V gene is TRBV6-1, the J gene TRBJ1-5, with D unresolved. Germline V gene data show CDR1 as MNHNS and CDR2 as SASEGT. The CDR3 runs 13 residues. V was clipped by 0 bases and J by 7 bases, with 7 bases between them. The chain's CDR3 is CASSEALRQPQHF. Here the CDR3 DNA reads TGTGCCAGCAGTGAAGCGCTTCGGCAGCCCCAGCATTTT.

The chain uses TRBV5-4 and TRBJ1-2; D unresolved. The CDR3 is 14 amino acids. Trimming took 2 bases from V and 0 from J, leaving 8 bases between them. Looked up from germline, CDR1 is SGHNT and CDR2 is YYREEE (reference sequence). CDR3 in amino acids: CASSFDTANYGYTF. DNA for the CDR3: TGTGCCAGCAGCTTCGACACCGCTAACTATGGCTACACCTTC.

The chain has TRBV6-1 and TRBJ1-6; perhaps TRBD1 as D (6 bases). Germline-derived CDR1 and CDR2 are MNHNS and SASEGT. The CDR3 runs 13 residues. V was shortened by 2 bases and J by 10 bases, with 9 bases between the two germline ends. The CDR3 sequence: CASSERQESPLHF. The CDR3 DNA reads as TGTGCCAGCAGTGAAAGACAGGAGTCACCCCTCCACTTT.

The chain is built from TRBV6-5 and TRBJ2-1, with unresolved D. From germline, CDR1 is MNHEY and CDR2 SVGAGI. Trimming removed 2 bases at V and 5 bases at J, with 4 bases between. This CDR3 is 12 amino acids long. The CDR3 nucleotides read TGTGCCAGCAGTTACCAGAACAATGAGCAGTTCTTC. Translated, it gives CASSYQNNEQFF.